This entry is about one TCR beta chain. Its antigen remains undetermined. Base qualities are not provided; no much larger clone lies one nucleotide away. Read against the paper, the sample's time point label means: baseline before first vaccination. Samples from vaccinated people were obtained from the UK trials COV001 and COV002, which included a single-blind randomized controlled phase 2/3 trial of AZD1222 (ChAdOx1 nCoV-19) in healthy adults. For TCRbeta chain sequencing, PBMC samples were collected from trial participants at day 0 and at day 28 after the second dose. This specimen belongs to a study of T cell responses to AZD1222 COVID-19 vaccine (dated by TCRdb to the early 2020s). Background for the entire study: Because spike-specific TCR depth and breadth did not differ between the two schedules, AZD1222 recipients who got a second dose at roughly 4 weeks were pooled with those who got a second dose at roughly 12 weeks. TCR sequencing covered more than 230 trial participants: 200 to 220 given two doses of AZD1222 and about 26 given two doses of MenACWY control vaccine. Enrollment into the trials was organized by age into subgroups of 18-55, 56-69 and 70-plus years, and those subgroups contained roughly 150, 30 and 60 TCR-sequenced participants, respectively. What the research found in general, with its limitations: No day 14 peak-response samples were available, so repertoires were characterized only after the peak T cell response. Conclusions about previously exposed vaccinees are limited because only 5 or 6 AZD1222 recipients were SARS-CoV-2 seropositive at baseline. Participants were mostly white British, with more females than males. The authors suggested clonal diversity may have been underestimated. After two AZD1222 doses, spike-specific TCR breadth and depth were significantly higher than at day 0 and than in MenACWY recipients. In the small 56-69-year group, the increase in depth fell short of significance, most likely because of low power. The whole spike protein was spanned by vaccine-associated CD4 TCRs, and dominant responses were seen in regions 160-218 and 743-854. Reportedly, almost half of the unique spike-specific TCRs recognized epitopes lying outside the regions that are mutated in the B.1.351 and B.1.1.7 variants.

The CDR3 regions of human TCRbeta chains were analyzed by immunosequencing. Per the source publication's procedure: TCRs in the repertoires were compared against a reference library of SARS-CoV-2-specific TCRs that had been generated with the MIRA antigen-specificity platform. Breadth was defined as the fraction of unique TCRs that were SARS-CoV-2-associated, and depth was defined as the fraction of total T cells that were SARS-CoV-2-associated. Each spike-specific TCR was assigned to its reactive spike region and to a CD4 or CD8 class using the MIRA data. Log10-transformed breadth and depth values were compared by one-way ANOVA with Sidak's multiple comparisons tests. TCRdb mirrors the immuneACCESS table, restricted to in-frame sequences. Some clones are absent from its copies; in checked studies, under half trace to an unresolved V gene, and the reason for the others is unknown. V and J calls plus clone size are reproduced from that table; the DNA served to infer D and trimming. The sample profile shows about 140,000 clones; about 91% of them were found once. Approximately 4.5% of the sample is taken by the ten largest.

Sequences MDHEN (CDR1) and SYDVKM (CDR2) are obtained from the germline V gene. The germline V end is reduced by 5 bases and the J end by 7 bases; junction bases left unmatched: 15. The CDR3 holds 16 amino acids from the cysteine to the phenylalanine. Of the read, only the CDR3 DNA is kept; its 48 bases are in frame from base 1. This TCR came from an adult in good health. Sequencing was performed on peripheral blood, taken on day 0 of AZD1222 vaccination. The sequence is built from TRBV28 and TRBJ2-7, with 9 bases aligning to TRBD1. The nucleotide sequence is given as TGTGCCAGCAGTGCCTCCGGGACAGGGATCAGGGGGGAGCAGTACTTC. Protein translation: CASSASGTGIRGEQYF.